Listed below are T cell receptor beta chains from one sample, sequenced in a study of blood T cell repertoires in COVID-19. Libraries were prepared by immunoSEQ multiplex PCR; TCRdb keeps only in-frame clonotypes and omits some of them. The sample consists of approximately 440,000 clones, around 90% of them appearing once. Sequences were obtained from PBMCs or T cells enriched from blood (not recorded which). All receptors derive from a man between 18 and 29 years old who had recovered from COVID-19. The CDR3 runs from the conserved cysteine through the conserved F or W. D genes are given only for firm matches. Clone size is not always given. Where it is, it says once, few, many or a class for expanded clones.

D gene: .; J gene: TRBJ1-6; clone size: .; V gene: TRBV3-1/TRBV3-2; CDR3 DNA: TGTGCCAGCAGCCAAGTATGGTCAGGGGATTCACCCCTCCACTTT; CDR3 protein: CASSQVWSGDSPLHF
D gene: .; J gene: TRBJ2-5; clone size: .; V gene: TRBV2; CDR3 DNA: TGTGCCAGCAGTGGTAAGACCCAGTACTTC; CDR3 protein: CASSGKTQYF
D gene: TRBD2; J gene: TRBJ2-3; clone size: once; V gene: TRBV3-1/TRBV3-2; CDR3 DNA: TGTGCCAGCAGCCAAGAGGATCCTAGCGGCTTAACACATCTCTCTAGCACAGATACGCAGTATTTT; CDR3 protein: CASSQEDPSGLTHLSSTDTQYF
D gene: TRBD1; J gene: TRBJ1-4; clone size: .; V gene: TRBV19; CDR3 DNA: TGTGCCAGTAGTGGTTCCGGGACAGGAGATGAAAAACTGTTTTTT; CDR3 protein: CASSGSGTGDEKLFF
D gene: .; J gene: TRBJ1-3; clone size: .; V gene: TRBV15; CDR3 DNA: TGTGCCACCCGACTCGACAGCTACCTTGGAAACACCATATATTTT; CDR3 protein: CATRLDSYLGNTIYF
D gene: TRBD2; J gene: TRBJ2-1; clone size: .; V gene: TRBV10-3; CDR3 DNA: TGTGCCATCAGTGGACTAGCGGGAGGAAATGAGCAGTTCTTC; CDR3 protein: CAISGLAGGNEQFF
D gene: TRBD1; J gene: TRBJ1-5; clone size: .; V gene: TRBV30; CDR3 DNA: TGTGCCTGGAGCCCCCTCGGCAGGGGGTCGGATCAGCCCCAGCATTTT; CDR3 protein: CAWSPLGRGSDQPQHF
D gene: .; J gene: TRBJ2-3; clone size: .; V gene: TRBV3-1/TRBV3-2; CDR3 DNA: TGTGCCAGCAGCCAAGTTTCGGAGGATACGCAGTATTTT; CDR3 protein: CASSQVSEDTQYF
D gene: TRBD1; J gene: TRBJ1-1; clone size: .; V gene: TRBV10-2; CDR3 DNA: TGCGCCAGCAGCGGGGACAGGGAGCTGAACACTGAAGCTTTCTTT; CDR3 protein: CASSGDRELNTEAFF
D gene: .; J gene: TRBJ1-1; clone size: .; V gene: TRBV11-2; CDR3 DNA: TGTGCCAGCAGCTTATTTGTGAGCAGGGCCCCCGAAGCTTTCTTT; CDR3 protein: CASSLFVSRAPEAFF
D gene: .; J gene: TRBJ2-2; clone size: .; V gene: TRBV5-1; CDR3 DNA: TGCGCCAGCAGCTCCCCAGGGTCCGGGGAGCTGTTTTTT; CDR3 protein: CASSSPGSGELFF
D gene: .; J gene: TRBJ1-5; clone size: .; V gene: TRBV6-2/TRBV6-3; CDR3 DNA: TGTGCCAGCAGTTTCCAGCTGACGGGTCAGCCCCAGCATTTT; CDR3 protein: CASSFQLTGQPQHF
D gene: TRBD1; J gene: TRBJ1-1; clone size: .; V gene: TRBV10-3; CDR3 DNA: TGTGCCATCAGTGAGACAGGGGTTCCTGAAGCTTTCTTT; CDR3 protein: CAISETGVPEAFF
D gene: .; J gene: TRBJ2-2; clone size: .; V gene: TRBV4-1; CDR3 DNA: TGCGCCAGCAACTCCATGGCCGGGGAGCTGTTTTTT; CDR3 protein: CASNSMAGELFF
D gene: TRBD2; J gene: TRBJ2-1; clone size: .; V gene: TRBV30; CDR3 DNA: TGTGCCTGGAGTCAACTAGCGGGAGGACGCGATGAGCAGTTCTTC; CDR3 protein: CAWSQLAGGRDEQFF
D gene: TRBD1; J gene: TRBJ2-2; clone size: .; V gene: TRBV7-3; CDR3 DNA: TGTGCCAGCAGCCCGTTTACAGGGGCGCCCACCGGGGAGCTGTTTTTT; CDR3 protein: CASSPFTGAPTGELFF
D gene: TRBD1; J gene: TRBJ1-1; clone size: .; V gene: TRBV19; CDR3 DNA: TGTGCCAGTAGTAAGGGGACAGTATACACTGAAGCTTTCTTT; CDR3 protein: CASSKGTVYTEAFF
D gene: TRBD1; J gene: TRBJ1-2; clone size: .; V gene: TRBV12-5; CDR3 DNA: TGTGCTAGTGGACCAACAGGGGGCTCTCACACCTTC; CDR3 protein: CASGPTGGSHTF
D gene: TRBD1; J gene: TRBJ1-5; clone size: .; V gene: TRBV19; CDR3 DNA: TGTGCCAGTAGCAGGACAGGGATCAATCAGCCCCAGCATTTT; CDR3 protein: CASSRTGINQPQHF
D gene: .; J gene: TRBJ1-2; clone size: .; V gene: TRBV7-3; CDR3 DNA: TGTGCCAGCAGCCCTGGAGGGGTAGGAGGCTACACCTTC; CDR3 protein: CASSPGGVGGYTF
D gene: TRBD1; J gene: TRBJ1-2; clone size: .; V gene: TRBV29-1; CDR3 DNA: TGCAGCGGTGGGGACAGATCTAACTATGGCTACACCTTC; CDR3 protein: CSGGDRSNYGYTF
D gene: TRBD2; J gene: TRBJ2-1; clone size: .; V gene: TRBV9; CDR3 DNA: TGTGCCAGCAGCGTAGACTGGAGTAGCGGGGCCTACAATGAGCAGTTCTTC; CDR3 protein: CASSVDWSSGAYNEQFF
D gene: .; J gene: TRBJ2-7; clone size: once; V gene: TRBV21-1; CDR3 DNA: TGTGCCAGCAGCACTCCCGGGACTATCATCTACGAGCAGTACTTC; CDR3 protein: CASSTPGTIIYEQYF
D gene: .; J gene: TRBJ1-1; clone size: .; V gene: TRBV10-2; CDR3 DNA: TGCGCCAGCAGTGAAGGGGCGGTAGGAACTGAAGCTTTCTTT; CDR3 protein: CASSEGAVGTEAFF
D gene: TRBD1; J gene: TRBJ1-1; clone size: .; V gene: TRBV19; CDR3 DNA: TGTGCCAGTAGTATCGTTACAGGGGGCTGGGCAGCGAACACTGAAGCTTTCTTT; CDR3 protein: CASSIVTGGWAANTEAFF
D gene: TRBD2; J gene: TRBJ2-1; clone size: .; V gene: TRBV6-4; CDR3 DNA: TGTGCCAGCAGTGACGGGGAGGGGTACAATGAGCAGTTCTTC; CDR3 protein: CASSDGEGYNEQFF
D gene: .; J gene: TRBJ1-1; clone size: .; V gene: TRBV6-5; CDR3 DNA: TGTGCCAGCAGCTCAGGCTCGACCGCTTTCTTT; CDR3 protein: CASSSGSTAFF
D gene: TRBD2; J gene: TRBJ2-7; clone size: .; V gene: TRBV27; CDR3 DNA: TGTGCCAGCAGTCCTACCCAGCGGGAGAATCGCGAGCAGTACTTC; CDR3 protein: CASSPTQRENREQYF
D gene: TRBD2; J gene: TRBJ2-3; clone size: .; V gene: TRBV5-1; CDR3 DNA: TGCGCCAGCAGCTTTGCGCCGGGACTAGCGGGGTCCTCCGGGGGCGCAGATACGCAGTATTTT; CDR3 protein: CASSFAPGLAGSSGGADTQYF
D gene: TRBD2; J gene: TRBJ2-7; clone size: .; V gene: TRBV27; CDR3 DNA: TGTGCCAGCAGTCCACCCACTAGCGGGAGTCAGAACGAGCAGTACTTC; CDR3 protein: CASSPPTSGSQNEQYF
D gene: .; J gene: TRBJ2-3; clone size: .; V gene: TRBV6-6; CDR3 DNA: TGTGCCAGCAGTCTAACAGGGTTCGGCACAGATACGCAGTATTTT; CDR3 protein: CASSLTGFGTDTQYF
D gene: TRBD1; J gene: TRBJ1-5; clone size: .; V gene: TRBV19; CDR3 DNA: TGTGCCAGTAAGGAGGGGGCGCGGGCCAATCAGCCCCAGCATTTT; CDR3 protein: CASKEGARANQPQHF
D gene: .; J gene: TRBJ1-6; clone size: .; V gene: TRBV11-3; CDR3 DNA: TGTGCCAGCACCCAGGGTATGCATAATTCACCCCTCCACTTT; CDR3 protein: CASTQGMHNSPLHF
D gene: .; J gene: TRBJ1-5; clone size: .; V gene: TRBV24-1; CDR3 DNA: TGTGCCACCAGTGATCCCAGGGATAGCAATCAGCCCCAGCATTTT; CDR3 protein: CATSDPRDSNQPQHF
D gene: TRBD1; J gene: TRBJ1-2; clone size: .; V gene: TRBV9; CDR3 DNA: TGTGCCAGCAGCGCCAGACAGGGGACTAACTATGGCTACACCTTC; CDR3 protein: CASSARQGTNYGYTF
D gene: TRBD1; J gene: TRBJ1-5; clone size: .; V gene: TRBV19; CDR3 DNA: TGTGCCAGTACCCTCGGGGACAGGAACAATCAGCCCCAGCATTTT; CDR3 protein: CASTLGDRNNQPQHF
D gene: .; J gene: TRBJ1-5; clone size: .; V gene: TRBV7-2; CDR3 DNA: TGTGCCAGCAGCTTTTATAGCAATCAGCCCCAGCATTTT; CDR3 protein: CASSFYSNQPQHF
D gene: .; J gene: TRBJ1-6; clone size: .; V gene: TRBV2; CDR3 DNA: TGTGCCAGTGTGACAGGCTATAATTCACCCCTCCACTTT; CDR3 protein: CASVTGYNSPLHF
D gene: TRBD1; J gene: TRBJ1-1; clone size: once; V gene: TRBV19; CDR3 DNA: TGTGCCAGTAGTATTACAGGGGTTGGCACTGAAGCTTTCTTT; CDR3 protein: CASSITGVGTEAFF
D gene: .; J gene: TRBJ1-5; clone size: .; V gene: TRBV5-5; CDR3 DNA: TGTGCCAGCAGCCCCTGGACGGGAGGTAATCAGCCCCAGCATTTT; CDR3 protein: CASSPWTGGNQPQHF
D gene: .; J gene: TRBJ1-4; clone size: .; V gene: TRBV28; CDR3 DNA: TGTGCCAGCTCCTTCGGGGGAGAGGGAGCTAATGAAAAACTGTTTTTT; CDR3 protein: CASSFGGEGANEKLFF
D gene: TRBD2; J gene: TRBJ2-3; clone size: .; V gene: TRBV5-1; CDR3 DNA: TGCGCCAGCAGCTTGGGACTAGCGGGGGCCTTCACAGATACGCAGTATTTT; CDR3 protein: CASSLGLAGAFTDTQYF
D gene: TRBD2; J gene: TRBJ2-4; clone size: once; V gene: TRBV2; CDR3 DNA: TGTGCCAGCAGTAGAGCGGGAGGAGAAGCCAAAAACATTCAGTACTTC; CDR3 protein: CASSRAGGEAKNIQYF
D gene: .; J gene: TRBJ2-2; clone size: .; V gene: TRBV19; CDR3 DNA: TGTGCCAGTAGTATAGGGGGACAAGCCACCGGGGAGCTGTTTTTT; CDR3 protein: CASSIGGQATGELFF
D gene: .; J gene: TRBJ1-3; clone size: .; V gene: TRBV27; CDR3 DNA: TGTGCCAGCAGTCCGCTTTCCGGGTTTGATGGAAACACCATATATTTT; CDR3 protein: CASSPLSGFDGNTIYF
D gene: .; J gene: TRBJ1-2; clone size: .; V gene: TRBV3-1/TRBV3-2; CDR3 DNA: TGTGCCAGCAGCCAGGGCTTGACGTCTAACTATGGCTACACCTTC; CDR3 protein: CASSQGLTSNYGYTF
D gene: TRBD1; J gene: TRBJ1-2; clone size: .; V gene: TRBV18; CDR3 DNA: TGTGCCAGCTCTACCGCGGACAGGGATAACTATGGCTACACCTTC; CDR3 protein: CASSTADRDNYGYTF
D gene: TRBD1; J gene: TRBJ1-2; clone size: .; V gene: TRBV5-1; CDR3 DNA: TGCGCCAGCAGTTTAGGGGGACAGAAGAACTATGGCTACACCTTC; CDR3 protein: CASSLGGQKNYGYTF
D gene: TRBD2; J gene: TRBJ2-7; clone size: .; V gene: TRBV9; CDR3 DNA: TGTGCCAGCAGCCCCCCTAGCGGGAGTTTGGGTGAGCAGTACTTC; CDR3 protein: CASSPPSGSLGEQYF
D gene: .; J gene: TRBJ1-6; clone size: .; V gene: TRBV30; CDR3 DNA: TGTGCCTGGAGTGTTAGAGCCCACCTACAGGGTCCTGGCTCACCCCTCCACTTT; CDR3 protein: CAWSVRAHLQGPGSPLHF
D gene: .; J gene: TRBJ2-5; clone size: .; V gene: TRBV2; CDR3 DNA: TGTGCCAGCAGGACCGGGACTGTTGAGACCCAGTACTTC; CDR3 protein: CASRTGTVETQYF
D gene: TRBD2; J gene: TRBJ2-1; clone size: .; V gene: TRBV5-1; CDR3 DNA: TGCGCCAGCAGCTCCTTAGCGGGAGTTGAGCAGTTCTTC; CDR3 protein: CASSSLAGVEQFF
D gene: TRBD2; J gene: TRBJ2-1; clone size: once; V gene: TRBV3-1/TRBV3-2; CDR3 DNA: TGTGCCAGCAGTCCTAGCGGGGGGGCGCTTGAGCAGTTCTTC; CDR3 protein: CASSPSGGALEQFF
D gene: TRBD1; J gene: TRBJ1-1; clone size: .; V gene: TRBV25-1; CDR3 DNA: TGTGCCAGCAGTGGAGACAGGGGCGGCACTGAAGCTTTCTTT; CDR3 protein: CASSGDRGGTEAFF
D gene: TRBD1; J gene: TRBJ1-2; clone size: .; V gene: TRBV19; CDR3 DNA: TGTGCCAGTAAGTCCCAGGGGGCAGGCTATGGCTACACCTTC; CDR3 protein: CASKSQGAGYGYTF
D gene: TRBD1; J gene: TRBJ1-6; clone size: few; V gene: TRBV9; CDR3 DNA: TGTGCCAGCAGCGTTCGACAGGGGGGTGGTCCCCTCCACTTT; CDR3 protein: CASSVRQGGGPLHF
D gene: .; J gene: TRBJ1-1; clone size: .; V gene: TRBV28; CDR3 DNA: TGTGCCAGCAGTTTCAGGACTGAAGCTTTCTTT; CDR3 protein: CASSFRTEAFF
D gene: TRBD1; J gene: TRBJ1-1; clone size: .; V gene: TRBV5-4; CDR3 DNA: TGTGCCAGCAGTTACAGGGGAATGAACACTGAAGCTTTCTTT; CDR3 protein: CASSYRGMNTEAFF
D gene: TRBD2; J gene: TRBJ2-5; clone size: .; V gene: TRBV7-8; CDR3 DNA: TGTGCCAGCAGCTTACTTTCCGGGAGGGCCCAAGAGACCCAGTACTTC; CDR3 protein: CASSLLSGRAQETQYF